The clone carrying this T cell receptor (beta chain) turned up a few times. What it binds is not known. Germline CDR1 and CDR2: MNHEY and SMNVEV (reference sequence). This CDR3 spans 14 amino acids. The trim removed 5 bases at V and 3 bases at J, leaving 5 bases unmatched. Three nested ARM-PCR rounds with V-beta and C-beta primers built TCRB libraries. TCRdb reprocessed the multiplex PCR reads via MiXCR and lists one record per CDR3 protein. The sample yields approximately 30,000 distinct CDR3 sequences, around 60% seen once. These data are taken from a study of tumor-infiltrating lymphocytes in glioblastoma multiforme. Study results and caveats: TCR plus mutation findings rest on a single glioblastoma patient.

The TCR sequence derives from a male donor with glioblastoma. The chain employs TRBV27 and TRBJ1-2, with 8 nucleotides matching TRBD1. The sequenced sample consisted of brain tumor tissue. Here the CDR3 reads CASSMTGAYYGYTF. The CDR3 region has the DNA TGTGCCAGCAGTATGACAGGGGCATACTATGGCTACACCTTC.